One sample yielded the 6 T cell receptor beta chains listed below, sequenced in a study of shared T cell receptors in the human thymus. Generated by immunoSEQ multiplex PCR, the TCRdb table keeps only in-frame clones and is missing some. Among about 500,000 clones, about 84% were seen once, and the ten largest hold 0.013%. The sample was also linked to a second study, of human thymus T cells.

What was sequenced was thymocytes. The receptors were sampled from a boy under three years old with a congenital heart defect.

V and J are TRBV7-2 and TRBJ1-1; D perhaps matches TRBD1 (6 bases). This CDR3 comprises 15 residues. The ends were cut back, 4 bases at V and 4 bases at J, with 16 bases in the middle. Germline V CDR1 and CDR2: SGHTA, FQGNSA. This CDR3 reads CASSSQGGGITEAFF. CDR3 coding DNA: TGTGCCAGCAGCTCCCAAGGGGGAGGGATCACTGAAGCTTTCTTT.

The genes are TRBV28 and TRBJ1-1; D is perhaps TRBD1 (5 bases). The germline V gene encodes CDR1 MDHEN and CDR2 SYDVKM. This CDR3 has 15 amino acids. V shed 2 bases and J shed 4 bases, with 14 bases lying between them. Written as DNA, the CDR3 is TGTGCCAGCAGTTTAAGATACGGAGGGGCCACTGAAGCTTTCTTT. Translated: CASSLRYGGATEAFF. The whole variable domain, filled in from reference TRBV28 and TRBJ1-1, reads DVKVTQSSRYLVKRTGEKVFLECVQDMDHENMFWYRQDPGLGLRLIYFSYDVKMKEKGDIPEGYSVSREKKERFSLILESASTNQTSMYLCASSLRYGGATEAFFGQGTRLTVV.

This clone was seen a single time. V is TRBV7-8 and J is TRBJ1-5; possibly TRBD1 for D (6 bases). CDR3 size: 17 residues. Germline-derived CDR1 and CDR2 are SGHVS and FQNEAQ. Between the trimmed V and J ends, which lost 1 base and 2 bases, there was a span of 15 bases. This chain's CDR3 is CASSLGTGKDGNQPQHF. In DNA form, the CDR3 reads TGTGCCAGCAGCTTAGGAACAGGGAAAGATGGCAATCAGCCCCAGCATTTT. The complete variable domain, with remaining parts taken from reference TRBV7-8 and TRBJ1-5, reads GAGVSQSPRYKVAKRGQDVALRCDPISGHVSLFWYQQALGQGPEFLTYFQNEAQLDKSGLPSDRFFAERPEGSVSTLKIQRTQQEDSAVYLCASSLGTGKDGNQPQHFGDGTRLSIL.

This chain's CDR3 is CAISALAESSYNEQFF. DNA of the CDR3: TGTGCCATCAGTGCGTTAGCGGAGAGCTCCTACAATGAGCAGTTCTTC. This chain links TRBV10-3 with TRBJ2-1, with D perhaps matching TRBD2 (6 bases). The CDR3 runs 16 residues. Germline CDR1 reads ENHRY; CDR2 reads SYGVKD. V was trimmed by 4 bases and J by 0 bases, leaving 13 bases between them.

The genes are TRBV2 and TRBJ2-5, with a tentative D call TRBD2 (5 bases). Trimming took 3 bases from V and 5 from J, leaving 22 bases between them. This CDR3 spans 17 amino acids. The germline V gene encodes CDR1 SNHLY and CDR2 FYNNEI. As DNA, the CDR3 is TGTGCCAGCAGTGACGCTAGCCGGAGAGTGAGTGTGGAGACCCAGTACTTC. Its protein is CASSDASRRVSVETQYF.

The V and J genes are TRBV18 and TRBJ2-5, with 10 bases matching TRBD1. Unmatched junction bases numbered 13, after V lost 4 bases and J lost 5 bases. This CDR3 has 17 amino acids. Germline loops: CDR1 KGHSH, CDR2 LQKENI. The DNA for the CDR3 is TGTGCCAGCTCACGATCCGACCGACAGGGGGCAAGGGAGACCCAGTACTTC. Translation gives CASSRSDRQGARETQYF.